This TCR beta chain was recovered during a study of blood T cell repertoires in COVID-19 (dated by TCRdb to the early 2020s). The study in broad terms: Samples from collaborators originated in the United States, Italy and Spain and spanned both the acute and convalescent phases of COVID-19. Samples came from the ongoing ImmuneRACE study (first 160 participants) plus 1,254 subjects from 6 global collaborators. The prospective study material was composed of cDNA or gDNA derived from T cells, B-cell-depleted T cells, or PBMCs. Deeply sampled blood TCRbeta repertoires from subjects exposed to, actively infected with, or recovered from COVID-19 were included in the dataset. Nearly every sample came with metadata listing a de-identified subject ID, COVID-19 status, age in years and sex. The repertoires were released in a freely available public database meant as a resource for research on the immune response to SARS-CoV-2. Where HLA class I and class II types were available, the types were taken from metadata supplied by the sample provider, not from assay-based typing. Here is what the overall study found, with its caveats: Clinical and demographic metadata were provided uncurated, with the amount varying by source and participant.

The CDR3 runs 15 residues from the cysteine to the phenylalanine. Of the read, only the CDR3 DNA is kept; its 45 bases are in frame from base 1. CDR1 and CDR2, per the germline V gene, are SNHLY and FYNNEI. V drops 1 base and J drops 5 bases, leaving 11 bases in between. Whole blood was collected in K2EDTA tubes by collaborating institutions according to the institutions' own protocols. For TCRbeta analysis, collaborators shipped samples as frozen whole blood, isolated PBMCs, or DNA extracted from either of those sample types. TCRbeta CDR3 regions were amplified from genomic DNA using the immunoSEQ Assay, a bias-controlled multiplex PCR. The original methods were these. Nucleated cell counts per sample were estimated from amplification of reference gene primers within the assay. Sequence reads were collapsed and filtered to measure the absolute abundance of every unique TCRbeta CDR3 rearrangement. For each sample, productive Simpson clonality was calculated as the square root of Simpson's diversity index over productive rearrangements. Drawn from immuneACCESS, this table holds only the in-frame rearrangements with V and J called that TCRdb kept. Clones are partly lost; checked studies trace under half to an unresolved V gene and leave the rest unexplained. V and J calls plus clone size are reproduced from that table; the DNA served to infer D and trimming. The sample has some 210,000 clones on record, under 95% of them singletons. The ten biggest clones cover around 1.2% of the sample.

About this clone: The antigen this receptor binds is unknown. Base quality data are lacking; no much larger clone is found one base away.

The chain is made from TRBV2 and TRBJ1-4, with a weak D call of TRBD1 (6 bases match). The origin of this receptor is a young man with acute or convalescent COVID-19. Sequencing input: peripheral blood. The bases read TGTGCCAGCAGTGAAGGACAGGCGAGAAATGAAAAACTGTTTTTT. Its coded protein is CASSEGQARNEKLFF.